The clone carrying this T cell receptor beta chain was observed a few times. Employing constant-segment primers, 5'RACE generated TCR alpha and TCR beta cDNA libraries bearing sample barcodes and UMIs. TCRdb recomputed calls from the 5' RACE reads with MiXCR, one row per CDR3 protein. The table lists around 340,000 distinct CDR3 sequences, 15% to 20% of them singletons. The source of the sample is a study of T-cell memory formation after mild COVID-19. Germline loops: CDR1 SGHRS, CDR2 YFSETQ. Losses at the gene ends were 4 bases for V and 6 bases for J; bases not matched to a gene: 6. The CDR3 has 15 residues.

This clonotype was sampled from a man between 18 and 35 years old who had mild COVID-19 (a few samples of this study predate the infection). Cell type and time point are not known. The chain is built from TRBV5-1 and TRBJ2-2, with 10 bases fitting TRBD1. The source material was PBMCs or a T cell subset sorted from them (not recorded which). The DNA of the CDR3 is TGCGCCAGCAGCCCAGGACAGGGGGTCCCCGGGGAGCTGTTTTTT. It translates to CASSPGQGVPGELFF.